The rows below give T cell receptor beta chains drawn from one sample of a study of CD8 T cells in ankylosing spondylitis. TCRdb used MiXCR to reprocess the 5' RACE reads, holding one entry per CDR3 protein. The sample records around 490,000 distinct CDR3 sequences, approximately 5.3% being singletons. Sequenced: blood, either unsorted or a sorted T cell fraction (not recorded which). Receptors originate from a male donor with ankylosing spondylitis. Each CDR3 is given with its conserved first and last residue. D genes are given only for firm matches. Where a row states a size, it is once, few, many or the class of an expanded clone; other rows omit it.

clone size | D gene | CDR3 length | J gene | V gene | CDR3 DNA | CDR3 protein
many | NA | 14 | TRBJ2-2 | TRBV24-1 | TGTGCCACCAGTGATTGGACGAACACCGGGGAGCTGTTTTTT | CATSDWTNTGELFF
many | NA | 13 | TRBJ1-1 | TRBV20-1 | TGCAGTGCTAGAGTATCCCCCCACACTGAAGCTTTCTTT | CSARVSPHTEAFF
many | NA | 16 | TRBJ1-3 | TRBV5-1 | TGCGCCAGCAGCCCACTAACAGGAACCTCTGGAAACACCATATATTTT | CASSPLTGTSGNTIYF
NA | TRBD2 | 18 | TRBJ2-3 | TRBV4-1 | TGCGCCAGCAGCCACAAGAAGGGCGGGGGTCGGAGCACAGATACGCAGTATTTT | CASSHKKGGGRSTDTQYF
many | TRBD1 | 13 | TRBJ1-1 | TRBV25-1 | TGTGCCAGCAGGCAGGGGGCAGTCACTGAAGCTTTCTTT | CASRQGAVTEAFF
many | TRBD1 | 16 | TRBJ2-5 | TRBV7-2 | TGTGCCAGCAGCCTTAGACCGGGACAGTTTGGGGAGACCCAGTACTTC | CASSLRPGQFGETQYF
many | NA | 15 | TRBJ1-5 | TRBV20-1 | TGCAGTGCCGAGAGCTCTAATAGGTTTGGGCAGCCCCAGCATTTT | CSAESSNRFGQPQHF
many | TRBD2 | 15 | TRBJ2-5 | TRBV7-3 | TGTGCCAGCAGTCGATTAGCGGGGGGCGAAGAGACCCAGTACTTC | CASSRLAGGEETQYF
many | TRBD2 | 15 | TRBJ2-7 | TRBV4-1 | TGCGCCAGCAGCCGACTCAGCGGGAGGGGCTACGAGCAGTACTTC | CASSRLSGRGYEQYF
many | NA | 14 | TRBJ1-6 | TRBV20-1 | TGCAGTGCTAGCAAGGGCAGGGGTGGTTCACCCCTCCACTTT | CSASKGRGGSPLHF
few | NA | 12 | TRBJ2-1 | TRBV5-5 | TGTGCCAGCAGCATTCCAGGGGTTGAGCAGTTCTTC | CASSIPGVEQFF
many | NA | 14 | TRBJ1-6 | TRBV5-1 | TGCGCCAGCAGCCGGACCGCCGATAATTCACCCCTCCACTTT | CASSRTADNSPLHF
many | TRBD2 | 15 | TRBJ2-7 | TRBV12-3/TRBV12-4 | TGTGCCAGCAGTTTGGTTGTAGCGGGAACCTACGAGCAGTACTTC | CASSLVVAGTYEQYF
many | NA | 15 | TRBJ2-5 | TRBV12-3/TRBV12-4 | TGTGCCAGCAGTTTAGCGGTGCGGGCTCGGGAGACCCAGTACTTC | CASSLAVRARETQYF
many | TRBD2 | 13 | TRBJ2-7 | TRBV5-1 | TGCGCCAGCAGCGGCGGGACTAGTTACGAGCAGTACTTC | CASSGGTSYEQYF
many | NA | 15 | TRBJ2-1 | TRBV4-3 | TGCGCCAGCAGCATTAGGCAGGGCTCCTACAATGAGCAGTTCTTC | CASSIRQGSYNEQFF